The T cell receptor (beta chain) under discussion was sequenced for a study of blood T cell repertoires in COVID-19. Clones were read by immunoSEQ multiplex PCR, and TCRdb kept only the in-frame ones, dropping some. Of under 300,000 clones in the sample, roughly 90% were seen once. Trimming cost V 5 bases and J 4 bases, with 11 bases left between them. The CDR3 spans 12 residues. In germline, CDR1 is GTSNPN, CDR2 SVGIG (reference sequence). The receptor's source is a woman aged 40 to 50 who had recovered from COVID-19. The V call is TRBV30, the J call TRBJ1-2; perhaps TRBD1 as D (5 bases). The specimen was peripheral blood. CDR3 in DNA: TGTGCCTGGGCTGGGGGGACCTATGGCTACACCTTC. Its translation: CAWAGGTYGYTF.